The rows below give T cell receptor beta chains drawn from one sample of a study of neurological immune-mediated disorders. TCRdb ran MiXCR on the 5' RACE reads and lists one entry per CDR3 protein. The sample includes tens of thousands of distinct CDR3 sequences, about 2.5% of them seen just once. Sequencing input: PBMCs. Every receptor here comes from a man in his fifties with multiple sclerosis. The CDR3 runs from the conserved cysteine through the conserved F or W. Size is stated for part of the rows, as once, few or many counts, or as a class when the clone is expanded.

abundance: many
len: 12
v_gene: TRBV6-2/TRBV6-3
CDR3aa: CASSMEGMTQYF

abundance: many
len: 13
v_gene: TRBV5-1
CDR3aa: CASSLSGEQPQHF

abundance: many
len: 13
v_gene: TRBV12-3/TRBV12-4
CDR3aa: CASSLKGGREQYF

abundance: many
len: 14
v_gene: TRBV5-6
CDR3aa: CASSFGGEFEKLFF

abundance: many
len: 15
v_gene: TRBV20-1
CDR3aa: CSARDPIGGFNEQYF

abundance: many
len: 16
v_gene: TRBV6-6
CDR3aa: CASSRLRRTFTGELFF

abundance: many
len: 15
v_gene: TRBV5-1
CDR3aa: CASSLSSAGGREQYF

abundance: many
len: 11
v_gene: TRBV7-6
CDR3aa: CASSAQGEQYF

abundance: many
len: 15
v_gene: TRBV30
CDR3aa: CAWSGTRQTGNTIYF

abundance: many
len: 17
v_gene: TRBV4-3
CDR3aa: CASSQDRGGPNTGELFF

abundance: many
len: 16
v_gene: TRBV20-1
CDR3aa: CSARDSGTGEVGELFF

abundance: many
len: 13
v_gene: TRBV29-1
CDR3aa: CSVRQGIDYGYTF

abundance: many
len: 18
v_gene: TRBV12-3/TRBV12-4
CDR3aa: CASSFLGQTYSGANVLTF

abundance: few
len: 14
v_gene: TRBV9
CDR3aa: CASSVGSEPYEQYF

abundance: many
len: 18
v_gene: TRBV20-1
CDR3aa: CSARGPSGGAGGGNEQFF

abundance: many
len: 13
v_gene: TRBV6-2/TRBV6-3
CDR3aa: CASTPRMNTEAFF

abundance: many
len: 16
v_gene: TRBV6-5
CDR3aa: CASSDTGAYSNQPQHF

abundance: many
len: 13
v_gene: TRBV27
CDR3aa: CASSLNRVETQYF

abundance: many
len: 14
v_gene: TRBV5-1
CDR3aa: CASSLQGGTYEQYF

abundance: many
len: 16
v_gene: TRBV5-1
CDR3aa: CASSLAFGTGEHTQYF

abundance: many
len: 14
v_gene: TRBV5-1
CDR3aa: CASSEGRAGNTIYF

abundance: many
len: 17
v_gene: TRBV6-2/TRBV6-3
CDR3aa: CASSRGAGGSGTDTQYF

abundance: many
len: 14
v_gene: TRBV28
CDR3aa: CASSLWTSGNTIYF

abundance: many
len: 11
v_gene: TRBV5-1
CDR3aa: CASKYGNEQFF

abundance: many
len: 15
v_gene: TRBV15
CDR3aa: CATRYRGTGANVLTF

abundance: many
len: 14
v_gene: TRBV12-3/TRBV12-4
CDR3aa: CASSLGVPTGEQYF

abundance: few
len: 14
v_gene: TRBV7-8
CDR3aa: CASSSRGRTYEQYF

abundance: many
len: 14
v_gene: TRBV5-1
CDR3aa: CASSRSGGTYEQYF

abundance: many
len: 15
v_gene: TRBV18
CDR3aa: CASSPVNGGDNEQFF

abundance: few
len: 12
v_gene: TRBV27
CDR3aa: CASAQAGYKAFF

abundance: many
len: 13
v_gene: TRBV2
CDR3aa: CASTPGVTGELFF

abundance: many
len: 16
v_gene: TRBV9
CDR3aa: CASSPRDRGVRTEAFF

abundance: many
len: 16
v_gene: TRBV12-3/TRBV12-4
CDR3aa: CASRRLAGGRTDTQYF

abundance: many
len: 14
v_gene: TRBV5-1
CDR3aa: CASSRGQALREQYF

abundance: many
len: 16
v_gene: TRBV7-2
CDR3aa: CASSLEGGISNQPQHF

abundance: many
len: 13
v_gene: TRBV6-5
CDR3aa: CASSRTGEYEQYF

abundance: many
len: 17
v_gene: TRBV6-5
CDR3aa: CASSYPEVGGRGDTQYF

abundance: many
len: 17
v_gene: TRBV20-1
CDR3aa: CSAPGLAGQTSYNEQFF

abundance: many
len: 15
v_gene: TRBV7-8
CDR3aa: CASSYSRDSNQPQHF

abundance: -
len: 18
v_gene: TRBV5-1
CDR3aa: CASRSSGAKPNSYNEQFF

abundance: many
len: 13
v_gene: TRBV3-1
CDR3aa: CASSHSGANVLTF

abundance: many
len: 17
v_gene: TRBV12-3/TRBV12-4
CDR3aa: CASSLGQGGNHNSPLHF

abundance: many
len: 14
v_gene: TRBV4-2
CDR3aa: CASSPGTGAREQYF

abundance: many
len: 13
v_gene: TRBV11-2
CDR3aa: CASTRQQRETQYF

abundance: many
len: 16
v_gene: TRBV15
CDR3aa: CATSRVQGRATDTQYF